The T cell receptor (beta chain) described here comes from a study of cytomegalovirus exposure and HLA in healthy donors. Germline-derived CDR1 and CDR2 are MDHEN and SYDVKM. This CDR3 is 14 amino acids long. The V end was cut by 4 bases, the J end by 2 bases, with 9 bases between. This clone was observed once. PCR employed 60 Vbeta and 13 Jbeta primers. This table comes from immunoSEQ multiplex PCR, and its TCRdb copy is limited to in-frame clones, with some not included. Of over 150,000 clones detected, roughly four fifths appear once; the ten largest clones hold 6.5%. The chain has TRBV28 and TRBJ1-5; no firm D call. Sequenced material: PBMCs. This receptor was identified in a woman aged 45-60 years in good health and CMV-seropositive. CDR3 region: CASSSTLGNQPQHF. CDR3 sequence (DNA): TGTGCCAGCAGTTCGACATTGGGCAATCAGCCCCAGCATTTT.